The rows below give T cell receptor beta chains drawn from one sample of a study of blood T cell repertoires in COVID-19. Some clones are missing from TCRdb's copy, which holds only in-frame ones; the method was immunoSEQ multiplex PCR. The table has approximately 530,000 clones, roughly nine tenths seen once; the top ten hold around 7.8%. Sequencing was done on a sample of peripheral blood. Receptors originate from a woman in her 50s with COVID-19, enrolled during active disease. Both conserved end residues are part of each CDR3. The order of the fields is V gene, J gene, clone size, D gene, CDR3 protein, CDR3 DNA. D genes are given only for firm matches. Size tells how often a clone was seen (once, few, many) or the class of an expanded clone, and some rows leave it out.

v_gene: TRBV15; j_gene: TRBJ1-4; abundance: -; d_gene: TRBD1; CDR3aa: CATSSFTGGSEKLFF; CDR3nt: TGTGCCACCAGCAGCTTCACAGGGGGCAGTGAAAAACTGTTTTTT
v_gene: TRBV28; j_gene: TRBJ1-2; abundance: -; d_gene: TRBD1; CDR3aa: CASSPPGQEYGYTF; CDR3nt: TGTGCCAGCAGCCCCCCCGGACAGGAGTATGGCTACACCTTC
v_gene: TRBV18; j_gene: TRBJ1-5; abundance: -; d_gene: TRBD1; CDR3aa: CASSVGTGGNQPQHF; CDR3nt: TGTGCCAGCTCAGTTGGGACAGGGGGCAATCAGCCCCAGCATTTT
v_gene: TRBV5-6; j_gene: TRBJ1-5; abundance: -; d_gene: -; CDR3aa: CASSFSTGTQPQHF; CDR3nt: TGTGCCAGCAGCTTCAGCACAGGGACGCAGCCCCAGCATTTT
v_gene: TRBV13; j_gene: TRBJ2-7; abundance: -; d_gene: -; CDR3aa: CASGLTGTPHEQYF; CDR3nt: TGTGCCAGCGGCCTGACAGGGACTCCCCACGAGCAGTACTTC
v_gene: TRBV7-9; j_gene: TRBJ2-7; abundance: -; d_gene: TRBD2; CDR3aa: CASSLTRLASIYEQYF; CDR3nt: TGTGCCAGCAGCCTCACAAGACTAGCCTCGATCTACGAGCAGTACTTC
v_gene: TRBV4-1; j_gene: TRBJ1-4; abundance: -; d_gene: -; CDR3aa: CASSQVTGRNEKLFF; CDR3nt: TGCGCCAGCAGCCAAGTTACAGGGAGAAATGAAAAACTGTTTTTT
v_gene: TRBV9; j_gene: TRBJ1-3; abundance: -; d_gene: -; CDR3aa: CASSPGGGGDGNTIYF; CDR3nt: TGTGCCAGCAGCCCCGGGGGAGGGGGAGACGGAAACACCATATATTTT
v_gene: TRBV18; j_gene: TRBJ1-2; abundance: -; d_gene: TRBD1; CDR3aa: CATRGGSNYGYTF; CDR3nt: TGTGCCACCCGAGGGGGCTCCAACTATGGCTACACCTTC
v_gene: TRBV5-5; j_gene: TRBJ2-6; abundance: -; d_gene: TRBD1; CDR3aa: CASSLGVDRAGANVLTF; CDR3nt: TGTGCCAGCAGCTTGGGGGTGGACAGGGCTGGGGCCAACGTCCTGACTTTC
v_gene: TRBV6-6; j_gene: TRBJ1-1; abundance: -; d_gene: TRBD1; CDR3aa: CASSPGQGGNTEAFF; CDR3nt: TGTGCCAGCAGCCCTGGACAGGGAGGTAACACTGAAGCTTTCTTT
v_gene: TRBV7-3; j_gene: TRBJ2-1; abundance: -; d_gene: -; CDR3aa: CASSTSWSGINEQFF; CDR3nt: TGTGCCAGCAGCACCTCTTGGTCAGGCATAAATGAGCAGTTCTTC
v_gene: TRBV28; j_gene: TRBJ1-3; abundance: -; d_gene: TRBD1; CDR3aa: CASNSGTGPGNTIYF; CDR3nt: TGTGCCAGCAATTCCGGGACAGGGCCTGGAAACACCATATATTTT
v_gene: TRBV9; j_gene: TRBJ2-3; abundance: -; d_gene: -; CDR3aa: CASSDKRTGASTDTQYF; CDR3nt: TGTGCCAGCAGCGACAAGAGAACGGGAGCTAGCACAGATACGCAGTATTTT
v_gene: TRBV3-1/TRBV3-2; j_gene: TRBJ1-2; abundance: -; d_gene: -; CDR3aa: CASSQGASYGYTF; CDR3nt: TGTGCCAGCAGCCAAGGAGCATCCTATGGCTACACCTTC
v_gene: TRBV7-2; j_gene: TRBJ2-5; abundance: -; d_gene: TRBD1; CDR3aa: CASSSGTGVRETQYF; CDR3nt: TGTGCCAGCAGCTCCGGGACAGGGGTCAGGGAGACCCAGTACTTC
v_gene: TRBV7-2; j_gene: TRBJ2-1; abundance: -; d_gene: TRBD2; CDR3aa: CASSLTSGGLVEQFF; CDR3nt: TGTGCCAGCAGCCTAACTAGCGGAGGGTTGGTTGAGCAGTTCTTC
v_gene: TRBV27; j_gene: TRBJ1-4; abundance: few; d_gene: TRBD1; CDR3aa: CASSWTGSEKLFF; CDR3nt: TGTGCCAGCAGTTGGACAGGCTCCGAAAAACTGTTTTTT